A selection of T cell receptor beta chains follows, all from one sample in a study of T cells in Graves' hyperthyroidism and ophthalmopathy. One entry per CDR3 protein results from TCRdb running MiXCR on the multiplex PCR reads. The table has 660,000 or so distinct CDR3 sequences, roughly 45% seen once. The sequenced sample was peripheral blood or thyroid tissue (not recorded which). These TCRs come from an adult man with Graves' disease, either hyperthyroidism or ophthalmopathy (not recorded which). Each CDR3 is given with its conserved first and last residue. A D gene is named only where the DNA matches it firmly. Clone size is not always given. Where it is, it says once, few, many or a class for expanded clones.

V	size	D	J	CDR3	DNA
TRBV20-1	few	.	TRBJ1-1	CSAREQGGYTEAFF	TGCAGTGCTAGGGAACAGGGCGGATACACTGAAGCTTTCTTT
TRBV20-1	many	TRBD1	TRBJ2-5	CSAQSDRGETQYF	TGCAGTGCTCAATCGGACAGGGGCGAGACCCAGTACTTC
TRBV2	.	.	TRBJ1-1	CASRRAIGNTEAFF	TGTGCCAGCAGGAGAGCCATAGGGAACACTGAAGCTTTCTTT
TRBV11-2	many	TRBD1	TRBJ1-6	CASSLLGQGKNSPLHF	TGTGCCAGCAGCTTACTAGGACAGGGGAAGAATTCACCCCTCCACTTT
TRBV7-9	once	.	TRBJ2-5	CASSQVGFQETQYF	TGTGCCAGCAGCCAAGTGGGGTTTCAAGAGACCCAGTACTTC
TRBV7-2	many	.	TRBJ1-2	CASSLVQGPYGYTF	TGTGCCAGCAGCTTGGTTCAGGGCCCCTATGGCTACACCTTC
TRBV6-5	few	TRBD1	TRBJ1-2	CASSPLTGQGAYGYTF	TGTGCCAGCAGTCCTTTGACGGGACAGGGGGCCTATGGCTACACCTTC
TRBV7-2	few	.	TRBJ1-4	CASSSRSVGINEKLFF	TGTGCCAGCAGCTCGCGGTCCGTGGGGATTAATGAAAAACTGTTTTTT
TRBV15	.	TRBD1	TRBJ2-5	CATTDRARETQYF	TGTGCCACAACGGACAGGGCGAGGGAGACCCAGTACTTC
TRBV7-8	few	TRBD1	TRBJ1-5	CASSFDRGRDQPQHF	TGTGCCAGCAGCTTTGACAGGGGGCGCGATCAGCCCCAGCATTTT
TRBV19	.	TRBD1	TRBJ2-7	CASSIAPQGALGREQYF	TGTGCCAGTAGTATAGCGCCACAGGGGGCGCTTGGTCGAGAGCAGTACTTC
TRBV19	.	.	TRBJ1-2	CASSSQGPNYGYTF	TGTGCCAGTAGTTCCCAGGGCCCTAACTATGGCTACACCTTC
TRBV2	many	.	TRBJ1-3	CASSEVEGENTIYF	TGTGCCAGCAGTGAGGTGGAGGGAGAAAACACCATATATTTT
TRBV7-3	many	.	TRBJ2-2	CASSSMSNTGELFF	TGTGCCAGCAGCTCAATGTCGAACACCGGGGAGCTGTTTTTT
TRBV7-8	many	TRBD2	TRBJ2-5	CASSGSGLVETQYF	TGCGCCAGCTCCGGCAGCGGACTAGTTGAGACCCAGTACTTC
TRBV7-2	.	.	TRBJ1-3	CASSQDLGSGNTIYF	TGTGCCAGCAGCCAAGATCTCGGTTCTGGAAACACCATATATTTT
TRBV6-5	.	.	TRBJ1-1	CASSSGVLIIEAFF	TGTGCCAGCAGTTCGGGGGTTCTAATTATTGAAGCTTTCTTT
TRBV7-3	many	.	TRBJ2-5	CASSSTPGGETQYF	TGTGCCAGCAGCTCGACTCCAGGGGGGGAGACCCAGTACTTC
TRBV10-2	many	.	TRBJ1-1	CASSERQSHTEAFF	TGCGCCAGCAGTGAGCGTCAGAGTCACACTGAAGCTTTCTTT
TRBV7-9	.	TRBD1	TRBJ1-5	CANSLAGGTGVVRFQPQHF	TGTGCCAACAGCTTAGCTGGAGGGACAGGGGTAGTCAGATTCCAGCCCCAGCATTTT
TRBV9	.	.	TRBJ1-5	CASSYGGMNQPQHF	TGTGCCAGCAGCTACGGGGGGATGAATCAGCCCCAGCATTTT
TRBV20-1	.	.	TRBJ1-2	CSARDLELGPYGYTF	TGCAGTGCTAGAGATCTCGAGCTGGGCCCCTATGGCTACACCTTC
TRBV7-8	many	TRBD1	TRBJ1-6	CASNRGTGTVNSPLHF	TGTGCCAGCAACCGGGGAACCGGGACAGTAAATTCACCCCTCCACTTT
TRBV4-1	.	TRBD1	TRBJ2-5	CASSQDALGQGAGETQYF	TGCGCCAGCAGCCAAGATGCCCTGGGGCAGGGGGCAGGGGAGACCCAGTACTTC
TRBV6-5	many	TRBD1	TRBJ2-7	CASTRRDRGYEQYF	TGTGCCAGCACCCGACGGGACAGGGGCTACGAGCAGTACTTC
TRBV20-1	few	TRBD1	TRBJ1-2	CSAPTRTGPNGYTF	TGCAGTGCTCCTACGCGGACAGGGCCTAATGGCTACACCTTC
TRBV2	many	.	TRBJ1-5	CASGRGNQPQHF	TGTGCCAGCGGCAGGGGCAATCAGCCCCAGCATTTT
TRBV15	.	TRBD1	TRBJ2-7	CATSSRAGGKVYEQYF	TGTGCCACCAGCAGCCGGGCAGGGGGCAAAGTGTACGAGCAGTACTTC
TRBV10-3	many	.	TRBJ1-5	CASSSVRSNQPQHF	TGTGCCAGCAGTTCCGTCCGTAGCAATCAGCCCCAGCATTTT
TRBV19	.	TRBD1	TRBJ1-1	CASSPSRQGPGNTEAFF	TGTGCCAGCTCACCTTCCCGACAGGGCCCAGGGAACACTGAAGCTTTCTTT
TRBV19	many	.	TRBJ1-1	CASGPLGSEAFF	TGTGCCAGCGGGCCCCTGGGCTCTGAAGCTTTCTTT
TRBV7-8	many	TRBD2	TRBJ2-2	CASSLAGGVGELFF	TGTGCCAGCAGCTTAGCGGGAGGGGTCGGGGAGCTGTTTTTT
TRBV10-2	.	TRBD2	TRBJ2-5	CASSERREGRGTQYF	TGCGCCAGCAGTGAGAGGCGGGAGGGCCGGGGGACCCAGTACTTC
TRBV20-1	.	TRBD1	TRBJ1-1	CSADREGADTEAFF	TGCAGCGCTGACAGGGAGGGGGCGGACACTGAAGCTTTCTTT
TRBV11-2	.	.	TRBJ2-7	CASSLRAGELYF	TGTGCCAGCAGCTTAAGGGCCGGGGAGCTGTACTTC
TRBV7-6	.	.	TRBJ2-5	CASSFNEGEETQYF	TGTGCCAGCAGCTTTAACGAGGGCGAAGAGACCCAGTACTTC
TRBV29-1	once	TRBD1	TRBJ1-3	CSVEAGGGNTIYF	TGCAGCGTTGAGGCAGGGGGTGGAAACACCATATATTTT
TRBV24-1	once	.	TRBJ1-5	CATSARDRNQPQHF	TGTGCCACCAGTGCTCGGGACCGCAATCAGCCCCAGCATTTT
TRBV6-1	.	.	TRBJ2-6	CASSGSGANVLAF	TGTGCCAGCAGTGGTTCTGGGGCCAACGTCCTGGCTTTC
TRBV11-1	.	TRBD1	TRBJ1-5	CASSSKGTVDNNQPQHF	TGTGCCAGCAGCAGTAAAGGGACAGTCGACAACAATCAGCCCCAGCATTTT
TRBV11-2	.	.	TRBJ2-7	CASGATYEQYF	TGTGCCAGCGGAGCGACCTACGAGCAGTACTTC
TRBV7-8	many	TRBD1	TRBJ2-7	CASSASTGYEQYF	TGTGCCAGCAGCGCCTCGACAGGGTACGAGCAGTACTTC
TRBV7-9	.	.	TRBJ1-2	CASSFQGLGSYGYTF	TGTGCCAGCAGCTTTCAGGGGCTGGGGAGCTATGGCTACACCTTC
TRBV29-1	.	.	TRBJ1-1	CSVQPGGQNTEAFF	TGCAGCGTCCAACCGGGGGGGCAGAACACTGAAGCTTTCTTT
TRBV25-1	.	.	TRBJ1-2	CASPAPTGFSPRGYTF	TGTGCCAGCCCTGCCCCCACAGGTTTTTCGCCTCGGGGCTACACCTTC
TRBV2	few	.	TRBJ1-1	CASSLYQGNTEAFF	TGTGCCAGCAGTTTATATCAGGGGAACACTGAAGCTTTCTTT
TRBV20-1	.	TRBD1	TRBJ1-6	CSASFGDRSNSPLHF	TGCAGTGCTAGCTTCGGGGACAGGTCAAATTCACCCCTCCACTTT
TRBV7-9	many	.	TRBJ1-5	CASSLGPQPQHF	TGTGCCAGCAGCTTAGGGCCTCAGCCCCAGCATTTT
TRBV7-2	.	TRBD2	TRBJ2-7	CASSLRASGYEQYF	TGTGCCAGCAGCTTGCGGGCTAGCGGGTACGAGCAGTACTTC
TRBV19	.	.	TRBJ1-2	CASSSGLAGDYGYTF	TGTGCCAGTAGTTCGGGACTAGCGGGCGACTATGGCTACACCTTC
TRBV20-1	.	TRBD1	TRBJ1-1	CRVTGGTEAFF	TGCAGGGTCACAGGGGGTACTGAAGCTTTCTTT
TRBV29-1	.	.	TRBJ1-1	CSVATLEGSTEAFF	TGCAGCGTTGCCACCCTAGAGGGATCCACTGAAGCTTTCTTT
TRBV29-1	few	.	TRBJ1-2	CRGNYGYTF	TGCAGGGGAAACTATGGCTACACCTTC
TRBV5-5	.	TRBD2	TRBJ2-5	CASSFPESGAGETQYF	TGTGCCAGCAGCTTCCCGGAGAGCGGGGCGGGTGAGACCCAGTACTTC
TRBV7-4	few	TRBD1	TRBJ2-7	CASSRTGGFYEQYF	TGTGCCAGCAGTCGGACAGGGGGGTTCTACGAGCAGTACTTC
TRBV2	.	TRBD1	TRBJ2-1	CASTGQGGKETQFF	TGTGCCAGCACGGGACAGGGAGGAAAGGAGACCCAGTTCTTC
TRBV29-1	many	.	TRBJ1-4	CSVDQGANEKLFF	TGCAGCGTTGACCAGGGCGCTAATGAAAAACTGTTTTTT